The next 25 T cell receptor beta chains were all read from a single sample in a study of cytomegalovirus exposure and HLA in healthy donors. Primers: 60 Vbeta forward and 13 Jbeta reverse. This table comes from immunoSEQ multiplex PCR, and its TCRdb copy is limited to in-frame clones, with some not included. The table lists roughly 200,000 clones, around 75% of them singletons, with about 3.1% in the top ten. Sequenced sample: PBMCs. Receptors were obtained from a female donor in good health and CMV-seronegative.

The chain carries TRBV5-1 and TRBJ2-3; TRBD1 is a possible D gene (5 bases). In germline, CDR1 is SGHRS, CDR2 YFSETQ. The length of the CDR3 is 15 residues. Between the trimmed V and J ends, which lost 7 bases and 1 base, there was a span of 16 bases. CDR3 sequence: CASGPDRGGTDTQYF. As DNA, the CDR3 is TGCGCCAGCGGCCCCGATAGGGGTGGCACAGATACGCAGTATTTT.

This sequence joins TRBV28 and TRBJ2-7; no definite D call. Germline lookup yields CDR1 MDHEN and CDR2 SYDVKM. This CDR3 is built from 12 residues. Trimming stripped 2 bases from V and 3 bases from J, with 5 bases between. CDR3 DNA sequence: TGTGCCAGCAGTTTACAGTTCTACGAGCAGTACTTC. This codes for CASSLQFYEQYF.

V usage is TRBV15 and J usage is TRBJ1-4; D call uncertain. Germline CDR1 reads LNHNV; CDR2 reads YYDKDF (reference sequence). The CDR3 runs 15 residues. Deletions cut 0 bases from V and 4 bases from J, with 9 bases between. The CDR3 DNA sequence: TGTGCCACCAGCAGAGATGCACACAGTAATGAAAAACTGTTTTTT. Its translation: CATSRDAHSNEKLFF.

The count of this clone is one. V is TRBV30 and J is TRBJ2-1, with D perhaps matching TRBD2 (6 bases). The germline CDR1 and CDR2 sequences are GTSNPN and SVGIG (reference sequence). Trimming took off 0 bases at V and 14 bases at J, with 11 bases between the two ends. The CDR3 spans 11 residues. The CDR3 region is CAWSVLRGKFF. CDR3 coding DNA: TGTGCCTGGAGTGTACTTCGGGGGAAGTTCTTC. Full variable domain (remainder filled in from reference TRBV30 and TRBJ2-1): SQTIHQWPATLVQPVGSPLSLECTVEGTSNPNLYWYRQAAGRGLQLLFYSVGIGQISSEVPQNLSASRPQDRQFILSSKKLLLSDSGFYLCAWSVLRGKFFGPGTRLTVL.

J is TRBJ1-3 and V is TRBV4-3; perhaps TRBD1 as D (6 bases). V lost 0 bases and J 3 bases, leaving 18 bases between the germline ends. Germline V lookup: CDR1 LGHNA, CDR2 YSLEER. The CDR3 runs to 18 residues. The CDR3 DNA reads as TGCGCCAGCAGCCAAGACCTGGGCGGACAGTACCTTGGAAACACCATATATTTT. It codes for CASSQDLGGQYLGNTIYF.

The chain is built from TRBV6-1 and TRBJ1-1, with 11 bases lining up with TRBD1. This CDR3 has 15 amino acids. Germline CDR1 MNHNS, CDR2 SASEGT. Germline trimming cut 6 bases from V and 6 bases from J; bases unmatched to any gene: 9. CDR3 protein: CASRAEPGQGAEAFF. CDR3 nucleotide sequence: TGTGCCAGCAGGGCTGAACCGGGACAGGGGGCTGAAGCTTTCTTT.

The V gene is TRBV5-4, the J gene TRBJ2-7; 7 positions agree with TRBD1. This CDR3 has 12 residues. The ends lost 3 bases at V and 6 bases at J; junction bases unmatched: 3. The germline V gene encodes CDR1 SGHNT and CDR2 YYREEE (reference sequence). CDR3: CASSSPGGEQYF. CDR3 DNA: TGTGCCAGCAGCTCACCAGGGGGCGAGCAGTACTTC. Full variable domain (remainder filled in from reference TRBV5-4 and TRBJ2-7): ETGVTQSPTHLIKTRGQQVTLRCSSQSGHNTVSWYQQALGQGPQFIFQYYREEENGRGNFPPRFSGLQFPNYSSELNVNALELDDSALYLCASSSPGGEQYFGPGTRLTVT.

DNA for the CDR3: TGTGCCAGCAGTGATAGCGGGGGCCAGAACACTGAAGCTTTCTTT. Its translation is CASSDSGGQNTEAFF. The V gene is TRBV6-1, the J gene TRBJ1-1; a weak D match, TRBD1 (6 bases). CDR1 and CDR2 (germline): MNHNS, SASEGT. The CDR3 covers 15 residues. V was cut by 3 bases and J by 1 base, with 12 bases left in between.

The chain carries TRBV30 and TRBJ2-4; D is uncertain. CDR3 size: 12 residues. V was pared by 2 bases and J by 9 bases, with 11 bases between. CDR1 and CDR2 (germline): GTSNPN, SVGIG (reference sequence). CDR3 coding DNA: TGTGCCTGGAGTCTAGGCCCGGGCATTCAGTACTTC. It yields the protein CAWSLGPGIQYF.

This chain connects TRBV5-4 to TRBJ2-1; D is perhaps TRBD2 (8 bases). The germline V gene has CDR1 SGHNT and CDR2 YYREEE (reference sequence). The CDR3 loop spans 15 amino acids. V lost 3 bases to trimming and J lost 9 bases, with 19 bases between them. DNA of the CDR3: TGTGCCAGCAGCTCGAGGGGGCAGCGGGAGAGTGAGCAGTTCTTC. It codes for CASSSRGQRESEQFF.

The chain couples TRBV11-1 to TRBJ2-3; 7 bases are shared with TRBD2. The CDR3 extends over 15 amino acids. Unmatched junction bases numbered 5, after V lost 3 bases and J lost 2 bases. Germline V gives CDR1 SGHAT, CDR2 FQDESV (reference sequence). The CDR3 DNA is TGTGCCAGCAGCTTCGGACTAGTTTCCACAGATACGCAGTATTTT. It encodes CASSFGLVSTDTQYF.

On this clone: Other DNA sequences within the sample encode an identical CDR3. The chain combines TRBV2 with TRBJ2-3, with D uncertain. V was shortened by 5 bases and J by 4 bases, with 7 bases between the two germline ends. The germline V gene has CDR1 SNHLY and CDR2 FYNNEI. The CDR3 has 12 amino acids. The CDR3 protein is CASSILADTQYF. CDR3 coding DNA: TGTGCCAGCAGTATTCTAGCAGATACGCAGTATTTT.

The rearrangement uses TRBV5-1 and TRBJ2-7, with D possibly TRBD1 on 6 matching bases. The CDR3 contains 12 residues. Trimming pared 2 bases from V and 6 bases from J, leaving 9 bases between. Germline CDR1 and CDR2: SGHRS and YFSETQ. The CDR3 sequence: CASSFTGPEQYF. The CDR3 coding sequence is TGCGCCAGCAGCTTCACAGGGCCCGAGCAGTACTTC.

V is TRBV2 and J is TRBJ1-1, with unresolved D. The CDR3 has 13 amino acids. V was pared by 6 bases and J by 1 base, with 9 bases between. Germline values: CDR1 SNHLY, CDR2 FYNNEI. The chain's CDR3 is CASSLEGNTEAFF. The CDR3 DNA sequence: TGTGCCAGCAGCCTCGAGGGGAACACTGAAGCTTTCTTT.

The chain is built from TRBV30 and TRBJ1-2, with 7 bases identical to TRBD1. Germline CDR1 GTSNPN, CDR2 SVGIG (reference sequence). CDR3 size: 13 residues. Losses at the gene ends were 7 bases for V and 4 bases for J; bases not matched to a gene: 9. The CDR3 here is CAFRKAGGYGYTF. The CDR3 region has the DNA TGTGCCTTCAGAAAAGCAGGGGGCTATGGCTACACCTTC.

The rearrangement joins TRBV7-6 to TRBJ2-3; TRBD2 agrees at 8 bases. J was trimmed by 4 bases and V by 0 bases; bases with no gene match: 6. CDR1 is SGHVS, CDR2 FNYEAQ, per germline. CDR3 length: 16 amino acids. The CDR3 loop is CASSLALSGSADTQYF. CDR3 coding DNA: TGTGCCAGCAGCTTAGCTCTCAGCGGGAGTGCAGATACGCAGTATTTT. Drawing the rest from reference TRBV7-6 and TRBJ2-3, the complete variable domain is GAGVSQSPRYKVTKRGQDVALRCDPISGHVSLYWYRQALGQGPEFLTYFNYEAQQDKSGLPNDRFSAERPEGSISTLTIQRTEQRDSAMYRCASSLALSGSADTQYFGPGTRLTVL.

The V gene is TRBV29-1, the J gene TRBJ2-1; D might be TRBD1 (6 bases). The germline V gene has CDR1 SQVTM and CDR2 ANQGSEA. Trimming removed 0 bases at V and 1 base at J, with 13 bases between. This CDR3 is built from 16 residues. The CDR3: CSVEDSRGGSYNEQFF. In DNA form, the CDR3 reads TGCAGCGTTGAAGACTCCAGGGGTGGGTCCTACAATGAGCAGTTCTTC.

The table lists this clone with a few counts. The chain joins TRBV5-6 to TRBJ2-3; D gene ambiguous. The ends were cut back, 2 bases at V and 2 bases at J, with 6 bases in the middle. Looked up from germline, CDR1 is SGHDT and CDR2 is YYEEEE. This CDR3 comprises 13 residues. This chain's CDR3 is CASSLRVTDTQYF. The CDR3 DNA reads as TGTGCCAGCAGCTTACGGGTCACAGATACGCAGTATTTT. Filled out from reference TRBV5-6 and TRBJ2-3, the complete variable domain reads DAGVTQSPTHLIKTRGQQVTLRCSPKSGHDTVSWYQQALGQGPQFIFQYYEEEERQRGNFPDRFSGHQFPNYSSELNVNALLLGDSALYLCASSLRVTDTQYFGPGTRLTVL.

Notes on this clone: With a much larger clone just one base away, this may be a read error. This chain connects TRBV7-9 to TRBJ2-5; D possibly corresponds to TRBD1 (6 bases). The assigned J gene may be wrong: the sequence end matches TRBJ2-7 better. The CDR3 spans 13 residues. Germline V gene data show CDR1 as SEHNR and CDR2 as FQNEAQ (reference sequence). The CDR3 DNA sequence: TGTGCCAGCAGCTTGGACAGCTCCTACGAGCAGTACTTC. Amino acid sequence: CASSLDSSYEQYF.

This chain links TRBV27 with TRBJ1-6; D gene uncertain. The CDR3 contains 15 residues. Trimming took 5 bases from V and 7 from J, leaving 15 bases between them. The V gene's germline CDR1 is MNHEY and CDR2 SMNVEV (reference sequence). CDR3 nucleotide sequence: TGTGCCAGCAGTCCCTCGCCGGTCGGGAATTCACCCCTCCACTTT. This gives the protein CASSPSPVGNSPLHF.

In regard to this clone: An end of the junction does not agree with germline; a read error may underlie this. The gene calls are TRBV7-9 and TRBJ1-4, with 9 nucleotides matching TRBD1. The CDR3 is made up of 15 amino acids. Germline-derived CDR1 and CDR2 are SEHNR and FQNEAQ (reference sequence). The CDR3 nucleotides read TGTTCCAGCAGCACCACAGGGGGCTTGGGTGAAAAACTGTTTTTT. Translated, it gives CSSSTTGGLGEKLFF.

The V call is TRBV11-3, the J call TRBJ2-1, with 10 bases matching TRBD2. Germline values: CDR1 SGHNT, CDR2 YENEEA. J was trimmed by 4 bases and V by 5 bases; bases with no gene match: 11. This CDR3 has 17 residues. The CDR3 DNA reads TGTGCCAGCAGCCAAGCCGGCACTAGCGGGACTTACAATGAGCAGTTCTTC. Protein product: CASSQAGTSGTYNEQFF.

This chain links TRBV30 with TRBJ2-7, with unresolved D. The CDR3 consists of 12 residues. Germline CDR1 reads GTSNPN; CDR2 reads SVGIG (reference sequence). Trimming left V 3 bases short and J 0 bases short, with 6 bases between. CDR3 sequence: CAWRQDSYEQYF. The CDR3 DNA reads TGTGCCTGGAGGCAGGACTCCTACGAGCAGTACTTC.

V is TRBV7-9 and J is TRBJ1-3, with D perhaps matching TRBD1 (6 bases). This CDR3 comprises 15 residues. CDR1 and CDR2 (germline): SEHNR, FQNEAQ (reference sequence). With 5 bases removed from V and 1 base from J, the gap between germline ends came to 12 bases. This CDR3 is CASSPDRTSGNTIYF. For the CDR3, the DNA is TGTGCCAGCAGCCCCGACAGGACTTCTGGAAACACCATATATTTT.

V gene TRBV27 combines with J gene TRBJ1-4; D possibly corresponds to TRBD1 (5 bases). The germline CDR1 and CDR2 sequences are MNHEY and SMNVEV (reference sequence). Trimming cost V 0 bases and J 8 bases, with 13 bases left between them. CDR3 length: 15 amino acids. DNA for the CDR3: TGTGCCAGCAGTTTATCGGGGGGAAAAGGCGAAAAACTGTTTTTT. Translating it yields CASSLSGGKGEKLFF.